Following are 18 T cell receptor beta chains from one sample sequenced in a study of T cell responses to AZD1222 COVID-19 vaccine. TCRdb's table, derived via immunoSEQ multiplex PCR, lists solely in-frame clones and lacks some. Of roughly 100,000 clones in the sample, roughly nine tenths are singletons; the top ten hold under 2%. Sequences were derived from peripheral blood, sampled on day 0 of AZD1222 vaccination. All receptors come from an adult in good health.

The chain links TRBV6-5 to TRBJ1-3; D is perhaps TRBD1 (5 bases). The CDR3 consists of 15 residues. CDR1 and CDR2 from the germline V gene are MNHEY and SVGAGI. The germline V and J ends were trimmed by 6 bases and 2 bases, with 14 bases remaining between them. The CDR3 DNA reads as TGTGCCAGCAGATTGGTTGCGGGACCTGGAAACACCATATATTTT. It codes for CASRLVAGPGNTIYF.

The CDR3 protein is CASSLEGGRGYNSPLHF. The CDR3 DNA reads as TGTGCCAGCAGCTTAGAAGGGGGGCGAGGGTATAATTCACCCCTCCACTTT. The chain recombines TRBV7-6 with TRBJ1-6; TRBD1 is a possible D gene (6 bases). In germline, CDR1 is SGHVS, CDR2 FNYEAQ. The V gene lost 1 base and the J gene lost 4 bases, with 14 bases spanning the gap. This CDR3 has 17 residues.

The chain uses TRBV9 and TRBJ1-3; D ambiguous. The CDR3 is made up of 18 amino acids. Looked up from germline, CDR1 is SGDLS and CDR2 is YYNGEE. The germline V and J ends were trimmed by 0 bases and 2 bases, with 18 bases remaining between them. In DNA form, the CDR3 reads TGTGCCAGCAGCGTAGGGACGGGCCCCACCTACCCTGGAAACACCATATATTTT. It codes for CASSVGTGPTYPGNTIYF. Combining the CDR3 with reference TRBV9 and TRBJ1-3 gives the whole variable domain DSGVTQTPKHLITATGQRVTLRCSPRSGDLSVYWYQQSLDQGLQFLIQYYNGEERAKGNILERFSAQQFPDLHSELNLSSLELGDSALYFCASSVGTGPTYPGNTIYFGEGSWLTVV.

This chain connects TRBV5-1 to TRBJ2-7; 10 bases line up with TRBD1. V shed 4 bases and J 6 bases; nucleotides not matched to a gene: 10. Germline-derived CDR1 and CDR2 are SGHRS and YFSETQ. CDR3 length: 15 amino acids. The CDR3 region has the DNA TGCGCCAGCAGCCTGCCGGACAGGGGGGACAGCGAGCAGTACTTC. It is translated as CASSLPDRGDSEQYF.

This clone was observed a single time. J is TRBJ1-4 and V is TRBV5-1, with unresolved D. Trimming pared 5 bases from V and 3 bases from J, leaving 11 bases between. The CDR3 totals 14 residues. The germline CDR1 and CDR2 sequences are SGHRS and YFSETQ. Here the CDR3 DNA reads TGCGCCAGCAGTATAAACGAACCTAATGAAAAACTGTTTTTT. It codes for CASSINEPNEKLFF.

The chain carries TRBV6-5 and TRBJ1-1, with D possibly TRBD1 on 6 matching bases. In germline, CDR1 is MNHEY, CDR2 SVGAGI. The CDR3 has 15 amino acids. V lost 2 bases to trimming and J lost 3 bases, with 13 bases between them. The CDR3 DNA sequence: TGTGCCAGCAGTTACCAACAGGGACTTCACACTGAAGCTTTCTTT. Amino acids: CASSYQQGLHTEAFF.

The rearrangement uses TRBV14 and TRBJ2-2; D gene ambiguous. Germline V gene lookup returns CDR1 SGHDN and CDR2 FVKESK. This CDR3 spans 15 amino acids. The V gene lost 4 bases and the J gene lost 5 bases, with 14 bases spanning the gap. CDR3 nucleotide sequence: TGTGCCAGCAGCCTACTGACACCTCAGACCGGGGAGCTGTTTTTT. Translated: CASSLLTPQTGELFF.

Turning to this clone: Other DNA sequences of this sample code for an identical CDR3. The DNA for the CDR3 is TGTGCCAGCAGCTTGGGACGGAACACTGAAGCTTTCTTT. It is translated as CASSLGRNTEAFF. The chain recombines TRBV11-2 with TRBJ1-1, with a possible D match to TRBD1 (5 bases). The CDR3 length is 13 residues. Germline V gives CDR1 SGHAT, CDR2 FQNNGV. V was cut by 3 bases and J by 1 base, with 6 bases left in between. Looking up the rest from reference TRBV11-2 and TRBJ1-1 gives the full variable domain: EAGVAQSPRYKIIEKRQSVAFWCNPISGHATLYWYQQILGQGPKLLIQFQNNGVVDDSQLPKDRFSAERLKGVDSTLKIQPAKLEDSAVYLCASSLGRNTEAFFGQGTRLTVV.

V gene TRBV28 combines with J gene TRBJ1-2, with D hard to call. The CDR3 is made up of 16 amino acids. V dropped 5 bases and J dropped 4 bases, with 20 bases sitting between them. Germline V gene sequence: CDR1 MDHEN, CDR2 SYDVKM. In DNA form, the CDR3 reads TGTGCCAGCAGTCCCCTTGAGAGCCTGCTATTCTATGGCTACACCTTC. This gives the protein CASSPLESLLFYGYTF.

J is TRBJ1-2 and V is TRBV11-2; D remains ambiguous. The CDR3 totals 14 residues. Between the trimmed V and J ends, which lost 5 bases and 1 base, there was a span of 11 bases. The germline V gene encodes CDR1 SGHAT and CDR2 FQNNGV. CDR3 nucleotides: TGTGCCAGCAGCGCGACGACAATTAACTATGGCTACACCTTC. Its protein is CASSATTINYGYTF.

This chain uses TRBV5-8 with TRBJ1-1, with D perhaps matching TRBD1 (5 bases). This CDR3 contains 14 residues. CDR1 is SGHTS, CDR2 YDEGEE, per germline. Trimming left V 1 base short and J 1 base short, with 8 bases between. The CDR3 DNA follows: TGTGCCAGCAGCTTGAGACAGTGGAACACTGAAGCTTTCTTT. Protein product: CASSLRQWNTEAFF. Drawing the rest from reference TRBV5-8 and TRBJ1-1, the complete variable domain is EAGVTQSPTHLIKTRGQQATLRCSPISGHTSVYWYQQALGLGLQFLLWYDEGEERNRGNFPPRFSGRQFPNYSSELNVNALELEDSALYLCASSLRQWNTEAFFGQGTRLTVV.

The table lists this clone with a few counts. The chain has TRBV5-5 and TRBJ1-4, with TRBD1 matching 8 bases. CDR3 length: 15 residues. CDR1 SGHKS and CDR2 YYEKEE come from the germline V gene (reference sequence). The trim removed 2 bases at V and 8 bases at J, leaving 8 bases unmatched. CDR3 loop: CASSLTTGGPEKLFF. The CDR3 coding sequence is TGTGCCAGCAGCTTAACTACAGGGGGTCCGGAAAAACTGTTTTTT.

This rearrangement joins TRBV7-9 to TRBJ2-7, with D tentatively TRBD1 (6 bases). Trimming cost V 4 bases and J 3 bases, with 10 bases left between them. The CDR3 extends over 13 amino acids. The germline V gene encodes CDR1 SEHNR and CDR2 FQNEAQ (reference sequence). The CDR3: CASSWGHSYEQYF. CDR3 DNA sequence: TGTGCCAGCAGCTGGGGACATAGCTACGAGCAGTACTTC. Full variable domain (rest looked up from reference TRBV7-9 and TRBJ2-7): DTGVSQNPRHKITKRGQNVTFRCDPISEHNRLYWYRQTLGQGPEFLTYFQNEAQLEKSRLLSDRFSAERPKGSFSTLEIQRTEQGDSAMYLCASSWGHSYEQYFGPGTRLTVT.

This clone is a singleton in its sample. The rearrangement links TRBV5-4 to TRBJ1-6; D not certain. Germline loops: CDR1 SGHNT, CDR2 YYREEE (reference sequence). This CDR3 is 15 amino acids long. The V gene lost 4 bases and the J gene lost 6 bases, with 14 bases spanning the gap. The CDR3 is CASSPDPGSNSPLHF. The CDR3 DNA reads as TGTGCCAGCAGCCCGGATCCGGGATCTAATTCACCCCTCCACTTT. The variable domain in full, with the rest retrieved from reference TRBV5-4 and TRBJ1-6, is ETGVTQSPTHLIKTRGQQVTLRCSSQSGHNTVSWYQQALGQGPQFIFQYYREEENGRGNFPPRFSGLQFPNYSSELNVNALELDDSALYLCASSPDPGSNSPLHFGNGTRLTVT.

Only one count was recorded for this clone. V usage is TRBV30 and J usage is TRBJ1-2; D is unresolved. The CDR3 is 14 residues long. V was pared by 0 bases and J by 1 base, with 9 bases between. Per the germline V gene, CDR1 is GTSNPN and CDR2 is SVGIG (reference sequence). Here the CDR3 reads CAWSVTPLNYGYTF. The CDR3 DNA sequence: TGTGCCTGGAGTGTAACCCCCCTTAACTATGGCTACACCTTC.

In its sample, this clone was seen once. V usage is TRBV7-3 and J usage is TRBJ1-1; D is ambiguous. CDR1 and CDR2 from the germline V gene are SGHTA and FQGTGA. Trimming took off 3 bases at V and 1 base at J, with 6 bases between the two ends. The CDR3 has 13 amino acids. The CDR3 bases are TGTGCCAGCAGCTTTGCAGAGAACACTGAAGCTTTCTTT. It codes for CASSFAENTEAFF.

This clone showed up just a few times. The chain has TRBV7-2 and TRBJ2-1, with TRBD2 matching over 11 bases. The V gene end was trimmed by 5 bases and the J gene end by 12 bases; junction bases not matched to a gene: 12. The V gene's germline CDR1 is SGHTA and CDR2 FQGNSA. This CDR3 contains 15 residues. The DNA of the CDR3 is TGTGCCAGCAGCCCCTCTAGCGGGGGGTCTGGGAGGCAGTTCTTC. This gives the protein CASSPSSGGSGRQFF.

In DNA form, the CDR3 reads TGCGCCAGCAGCCTTGGGACAGGGGGCCCCTACGAGCAGTACTTC. Translating it yields CASSLGTGGPYEQYF. The rearrangement links TRBV5-1 to TRBJ2-7; 12 positions agree with TRBD1. There are 15 residues in the CDR3. Germline CDR1 and CDR2: SGHRS and YFSETQ. Trimming cost V 4 bases and J 2 bases; bases outside gene matches: 4. The full variable domain, completed using reference TRBV5-1 and TRBJ2-7, is KAGVTQTPRYLIKTRGQQVTLSCSPISGHRSVSWYQQTPGQGLQFLFEYFSETQRNKGNFPGRFSGRQFSNSRSEMNVSTLELGDSALYLCASSLGTGGPYEQYFGPGTRLTVT.